This T cell receptor beta chain was identified in a study of CXCR3-negative and CXCR3-positive naive CD8 T cells. A CD45RO-CCR7+CD27+CD95- phenotype identified naive CD8+ T cells. Study-wide findings and caveats: Greater hydrophobicity was found in TRB CDR3s of CXCR3-positive naive cells than of CXCR3-negative naive cells. Researchers reported similar TRBV-TRBJ usage in naive CXCR3-negative and CXCR3-positive cells, though memory differed.

Germline V gene data show CDR1 as GTSNPN and CDR2 as SVGIG (reference sequence). The CDR3 consists of 14 residues. Remarks on this clonotype: Its antigen is unidentified.

Libraries were UMI-labeled 5' RACE TRB cDNA. Each CDR3 protein gets one entry in TCRdb, which reprocessed the 5' RACE reads and gives no DNA. Here the sample table reports around 88,000 distinct CDR3 sequences. The chain recombines TRBV30 with TRBJ2-7; TCRdb reports TRBD1, a call that lacks DNA to check it against. This receptor was taken from a human donor in good health. Some clones in this sample may be carry-over from other donors' samples. Specimen: naive CXCR3+ CD8+ T cells from blood. As for subset: CD45RO-CCR7+CD27+CD95- naive CD8+ T cells expressing CXCR3 (TNR3+). The CDR3 loop is CAWSMTGSTGEQYF.